This T cell receptor beta chain stems from a study of blood T cells in healthy people across ages. Total RNA, at least 5.5 micrograms per sample, came from PBMCs. This clonotype was seen just once. Primed by a sample-barcoded 5' primer and a J-beta primer mix, a second PCR proceeded for 7 to 11 cycles. Each CDR3 protein gets one entry after TCRdb re-called the 5' RACE reads with MiXCR. The data show 2 million or so distinct CDR3 sequences, about 50% seen once. Sequencing input: blood. The source of this sequence is a woman between 40 and 55 years old in good health.

The CDR3 nucleotides read TGCAGTGCTAGAGGTCGGGACAGGGCTCATCAGCCCCAGCATTTT. It encodes CSARGRDRAHQPQHF. This chain uses TRBV20-1 with TRBJ1-5; 9 nucleotides line up with TRBD1. Germline V gene sequence: CDR1 DFQATT, CDR2 SNEGSKA (reference sequence). J gave up 5 bases and V 1 base, and 6 bases lay outside the gene matches. The CDR3 length is 15 residues.